Listed here are 2 T cell receptor beta chains from one sample, sequenced in a study of T cell responses to AZD1222 COVID-19 vaccine. Clones were sequenced by immunoSEQ multiplex PCR, and TCRdb holds only the in-frame ones, with some missing. Found here are just under 85,000 clones, roughly 82% of them singletons; the top ten hold 7.5% to 9%. Sequencing was performed on peripheral blood, taken on day 0 of AZD1222 vaccination. Receptor source: an adult in good health.

The chain uses TRBV4-1 and TRBJ2-2; possible D gene TRBD1, 6 bases. CDR3 length equals 16 residues. The ends were cut back, 4 bases at V and 4 bases at J, with 16 bases in the middle. Germline V CDR1 and CDR2: MGHRA, YSYEKL. As DNA, the CDR3 is TGCGCCAGCAGCCCACGGGACACCGCGGGCACCGGGGAGCTGTTTTTT. It specifies CASSPRDTAGTGELFF.

The chain couples TRBV7-8 to TRBJ2-7, with 7 bases identical to TRBD2. The CDR3 is made up of 15 amino acids. V gave up 1 base and J gave up 3 bases; unmatched junction bases: 6. Per germline, CDR1 SGHVS and CDR2 FQNEAQ. CDR3 residues: CASSLGTSERYEQYF. The DNA of the CDR3 is TGTGCCAGCAGCTTAGGCACTAGCGAGCGCTACGAGCAGTACTTC.